Listed here are 21 T cell receptor beta chains from one sample, sequenced in a study of technical replicates of blood from four donors. Here immunoSEQ multiplex PCR was the method, and the copy in TCRdb shows in-frame clones only, minus some. The table lists 55,000 to 75,000 clones, over 90% of them singletons. Sequenced sample: PBMCs. Receptors were obtained from a human donor in good health. Some clones in this sample may be carry-over from other donors' samples.

This sequence joins TRBV4-3 and TRBJ2-6, with 9 positions matching TRBD1. The length of the CDR3 is 18 residues. Germline V gene data show CDR1 as LGHNA and CDR2 as YSLEER. V shed 4 bases, J shed 0 bases, and the junction held 7 bases outside the gene matches. The CDR3 is CASSPTGQGLSGANVLTF. Written as DNA, the CDR3 is TGCGCCAGCAGCCCAACGGGACAGGGACTCTCTGGGGCCAACGTCCTGACTTTC.

The chain uses TRBV29-1 and TRBJ1-2; 11 bases match TRBD1. V was pared by 5 bases and J by 0 bases, with 5 bases of the junction left unmatched. This CDR3 comprises 15 residues. Germline V lookup: CDR1 SQVTM, CDR2 ANQGSEA. The CDR3 DNA sequence: TGCAGCGTTACCGGGACAGGGGGGGCTAACTATGGCTACACCTTC. Protein sequence: CSVTGTGGANYGYTF.

This clone was observed once. The chain recombines TRBV7-6 with TRBJ2-3, with D perhaps TRBD2 (6 bases). Trimming cost V 5 bases and J 7 bases, with 22 bases left between them. The length of the CDR3 is 16 residues. Germline loops: CDR1 SGHVS, CDR2 FNYEAQ. The CDR3 loop is CASSPGGGESRYTQYF. CDR3 in DNA: TGTGCCAGCAGCCCAGGCGGCGGGGAGTCACGATATACGCAGTATTTT.

The gene calls are TRBV7-2 and TRBJ1-2, with 8 bases aligning to TRBD1. The V and J ends lost 6 bases and 7 bases, in that order; junction bases with no gene match: 10. There are 14 residues in the CDR3. From germline, CDR1 is SGHTA and CDR2 FQGNSA. CDR3 coding DNA: TGTGCCAGCAGACCGGGACAGGTCGCTATTGGCTACACCTTC. As protein: CASRPGQVAIGYTF. The whole variable domain, filled in from reference TRBV7-2 and TRBJ1-2, reads GAGVSQSPSNKVTEKGKDVELRCDPISGHTALYWYRQSLGQGLEFLIYFQGNSAPDKSGLPSDRFSAERTGGSVSTLTIQRTQQEDSAVYLCASRPGQVAIGYTFGSGTRLTVV.

The V gene is TRBV7-3, the J gene TRBJ1-2, with 7 bases that match TRBD1. This CDR3 is 13 amino acids long. The germline gives CDR1 SGHTA, CDR2 FQGTGA. The J segment lost 6 bases and the V segment lost 4 bases, leaving 5 bases of the junction unmatched. The DNA of the CDR3 is TGTGCCAGCAGCTCCCCAGGGGGTGATGGCTACACCTTC. Protein product: CASSSPGGDGYTF.

The chain carries TRBV15 and TRBJ1-3, with D possibly matching TRBD1 (5 bases). Trimming stripped 1 base from V and 14 bases from J, with 18 bases between. Germline assignment: CDR1 LNHNV and CDR2 YYDKDF (reference sequence). The CDR3 runs to 14 residues. DNA of the CDR3: TGTGCCACCAGCAGAGCCCCATTGGGCACAGGATTATATTTT. Translated, it gives CATSRAPLGTGLYF.

V and J are TRBV28 and TRBJ2-6; 8 nucleotides line up with TRBD1. The V gene's germline CDR1 is MDHEN and CDR2 SYDVKM. The CDR3 has 16 amino acids. The ends lost 6 bases at V and 2 bases at J; junction bases unmatched: 6. The CDR3 protein is CASSLRGLPGANVLTF. Here the CDR3 DNA reads TGTGCCAGCAGCCTCAGGGGGCTCCCTGGGGCCAACGTCCTGACTTTC.

The chain has TRBV4-2 and TRBJ1-6; D is ambiguous. Trimming took 0 bases from V and 7 from J, leaving 7 bases between them. The germline gives CDR1 LGHNA, CDR2 YNFKEQ. The CDR3 runs to 14 residues. The CDR3 loop reads CASSQDGENSPLHF. CDR3 DNA sequence: TGTGCCAGCAGCCAAGACGGGGAAAATTCACCCCTCCACTTT.

The chain employs TRBV7-2 and TRBJ2-7; D gene uncertain. Trimming stripped 2 bases from V and 2 bases from J, with 4 bases between. The CDR3 loop spans 12 amino acids. Germline-derived CDR1 and CDR2 are SGHTA and FQGNSA. The CDR3 nucleotides read TGTGCCAGCAGCTTATTTACCTACGAGCAGTACTTC. This sequence encodes CASSLFTYEQYF.

The V and J genes are TRBV5-6 and TRBJ1-2, with D tentatively TRBD1 (6 bases). This CDR3 has 13 amino acids. The ends were cut back, 6 bases at V and 4 bases at J, with 13 bases in the middle. Germline V gene data show CDR1 as SGHDT and CDR2 as YYEEEE. The CDR3 DNA reads TGTGCCAGCATCCTCAGGGGCGGCTATGGCTACACCTTC. It is translated as CASILRGGYGYTF.

The chain employs TRBV7-8 and TRBJ2-2; 7 bases line up with TRBD2. The ends lost 1 base at V and 5 bases at J; junction bases unmatched: 1. The CDR3 contains 14 residues. Germline CDR1 and CDR2: SGHVS and FQNEAQ. CDR3 amino acids: CASSLGGGTGELFF. The CDR3 nucleotides read TGTGCCAGCAGCTTAGGGGGAGGGACCGGGGAGCTGTTTTTT.

The chain is built from TRBV18 and TRBJ2-5; no clear D gene. The CDR3 has 13 residues. Deletions cut 1 base from V and 5 bases from J, with 8 bases between. Germline values: CDR1 KGHSH, CDR2 LQKENI. The CDR3 region has the DNA TGTGCCAGCTCACCACTATTAGCTGAGACCCAGTACTTC. This gives the protein CASSPLLAETQYF.

This chain uses TRBV6-6 with TRBJ1-1; 9 nucleotides line up with TRBD1. V lost 6 bases to trimming and J lost 4 bases; unmatched junction nucleotides: 6. Germline CDR1 MNHNY, CDR2 SVGAGI (reference sequence). The CDR3 sequence is 14 residues long. The CDR3 here is CASSYRGPGTEAFF. For the CDR3, the DNA is TGTGCCAGCAGCTACAGGGGGCCCGGCACTGAAGCTTTCTTT.

The sample holds one count of this clone. The chain couples TRBV7-3 to TRBJ2-1, with a tentative D call TRBD2 (5 bases). In germline, CDR1 is SGHTA, CDR2 FQGTGA. V was trimmed by 2 bases and J by 0 bases, leaving 8 bases between them. The CDR3 totals 15 residues. The CDR3 here is CASSLRGYSYNEQFF. The CDR3 nucleotides are TGTGCCAGCAGCTTACGAGGGTACTCCTACAATGAGCAGTTCTTC.

V gene TRBV6-5 combines with J gene TRBJ2-3, with 12 bases identical to TRBD2. J lost 5 bases, V lost 9 bases, and 9 bases had no gene match. CDR1 and CDR2 (germline): MNHEY, SVGAGI. There are 15 residues in the CDR3. This chain's CDR3 is CASTLAGGPGDTQYF. The CDR3 DNA sequence: TGTGCCAGTACTCTAGCGGGAGGGCCGGGAGATACGCAGTATTTT.

The chain recombines TRBV20-1 with TRBJ2-5; 8 bases are shared with TRBD2. Germline CDR1 reads DFQATT; CDR2 reads SNEGSKA (reference sequence). The CDR3 sequence is 11 residues long. V lost 4 bases to trimming and J lost 5 bases; unmatched junction nucleotides: 0. In DNA form, the CDR3 reads TGCAGTGCTACTAGCGGGGAGACCCAGTACTTC. It codes for CSATSGETQYF.

The V call is TRBV19, the J call TRBJ1-4; D ambiguous. V gave up 7 bases and J gave up 8 bases, with 17 bases separating them. Germline assignment: CDR1 LNHDA and CDR2 SQIVND (reference sequence). CDR3 length equals 14 residues. CDR3 nucleotide sequence: TGTGCCAGTAACACCTTAACCGGAGGGGAAAAACTGTTTTTT. Amino acid sequence: CASNTLTGGEKLFF.

This clone was found once. The rearrangement uses TRBV10-2 and TRBJ1-3, with no clear D. V lost 3 bases and J lost 1, with 10 bases in between. The germline gives CDR1 WSHSY, CDR2 SAAADI. The CDR3 has 15 residues. CDR3 in DNA: TGCGCCAGCAGTGACAGGAGGAGATCTGGAAACACCATATATTTT. The encoded protein is CASSDRRRSGNTIYF.

The chain recombines TRBV18 with TRBJ2-7, with 7 bases matching TRBD1. Germline V gene lookup returns CDR1 KGHSH and CDR2 LQKENI. The CDR3 runs 14 residues. V gave up 3 bases and J gave up 6 bases; unmatched junction bases: 8. CDR3 DNA: TGTGCCAGCTCACCTAACAGGGGCCCCGGCGAGCAGTACTTC. It translates to CASSPNRGPGEQYF.

This chain joins TRBV6-1 and TRBJ2-4; D perhaps matches TRBD1 (5 bases). Trimming removed 2 bases at V and 0 bases at J, with 17 bases between. This CDR3 is 18 amino acids long. In germline, CDR1 is MNHNS, CDR2 SASEGT. The DNA for the CDR3 is TGTGCCAGCAGTGAATCGCGGACACGTTCTCTAGCCAAAAACATTCAGTACTTC. Its translation is CASSESRTRSLAKNIQYF.

The chain joins TRBV2 to TRBJ2-1, with 8 bases matching TRBD2. With 2 bases clipped from V and 2 bases from J, the junction kept 2 bases outside the gene matches. CDR1 SNHLY and CDR2 FYNNEI come from the germline V gene. This CDR3 is 15 amino acids long. CDR3 amino acids: CASSESGSPYNEQFF. In nucleotides, the CDR3 is TGTGCCAGCAGTGAAAGCGGGAGCCCCTACAATGAGCAGTTCTTC.